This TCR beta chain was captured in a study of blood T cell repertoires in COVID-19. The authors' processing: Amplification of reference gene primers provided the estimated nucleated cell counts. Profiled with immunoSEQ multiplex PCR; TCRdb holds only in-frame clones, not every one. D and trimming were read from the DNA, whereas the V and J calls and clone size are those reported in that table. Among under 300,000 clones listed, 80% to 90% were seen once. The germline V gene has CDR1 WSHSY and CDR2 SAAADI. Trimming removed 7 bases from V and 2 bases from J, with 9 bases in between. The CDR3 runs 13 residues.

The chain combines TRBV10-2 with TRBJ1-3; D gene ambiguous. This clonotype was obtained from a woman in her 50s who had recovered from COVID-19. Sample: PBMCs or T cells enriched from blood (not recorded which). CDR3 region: CASTETAGNTIYF. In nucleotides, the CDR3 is TGCGCCAGCACCGAGACTGCTGGAAACACCATATATTTT.